The 14 T cell receptor beta chains presented below share a single source sample, sequenced in a study of T-cell reconstitution after alpha-beta-depleted transplantation in children. The TCRbeta library incorporated unique molecular identifiers. From the PCR reads, TCRdb called clonotypes with MiXCR, one entry per CDR3 protein. The data show approximately 240,000 distinct CDR3 sequences, 7.5% to 10% seen once. The input for sequencing was PBMCs from the stem cell graft donor, taken from the stem cell graft. All receptors come from a human donor who donated a stem cell graft to a child with SCID.

This clonotype has a handful of counts. V and J are TRBV15 and TRBJ1-2, with no clear D. Per germline, CDR1 LNHNV and CDR2 YYDKDF (reference sequence). With 0 bases removed from V and 4 bases from J, the gap between germline ends came to 12 bases. This CDR3 is built from 15 residues. CDR3 amino acids: CATSRDSADFYGYTF. The CDR3 DNA is TGTGCCACCAGCAGAGATTCGGCAGACTTCTATGGCTACACCTTC.

This clonotype was counted ten times or more. This chain links TRBV7-8 with TRBJ1-6; D remains unclear. Germline V gene sequence: CDR1 SGHVS, CDR2 FQNEAQ. The CDR3 runs to 16 residues. V was trimmed by 5 bases and J by 0 bases, leaving 11 bases between them. CDR3 nucleotides: TGTGCCAGCAGCGCCCTCGTAAGCTCCTATAATTCACCCCTCCACTTT. Its protein is CASSALVSSYNSPLHF.

This clonotype has a count of ten or more. The chain links TRBV20-1 to TRBJ2-1; 10 bases are a match to TRBD2. Per germline, CDR1 DFQATT and CDR2 SNEGSKA (reference sequence). V was clipped by 5 bases and J by 5 bases; unmatched bases: 12. The CDR3 loop spans 16 amino acids. The CDR3 reads CSAERGAGGLDNEQFF. As DNA, the CDR3 is TGCAGTGCTGAACGGGGAGCGGGGGGGCTTGACAATGAGCAGTTCTTC.

The rearrangement joins TRBV6-4 to TRBJ1-4, with D uncertain. Germline V gene lookup returns CDR1 MRHNA and CDR2 SNTAGT. This CDR3 region has 14 residues. V was trimmed by 5 bases and J by 4 bases, leaving 11 bases between them. The CDR3: CASSRRGSNEKLFF. CDR3 coding DNA: TGTGCCAGCAGTCGACGGGGAAGTAATGAAAAACTGTTTTTT.

There are many counts of this clonotype. The rearrangement uses TRBV3-1 and TRBJ2-5; possibly TRBD1 for D (6 bases). The V gene lost 1 base and the J gene lost 3 bases, with 18 bases spanning the gap. The germline gives CDR1 LGHDT, CDR2 YNNKEL (reference sequence). The CDR3 loop spans 17 amino acids. CDR3 in amino acids: CASSQVRGDSAEETQYF. The CDR3 bases are TGTGCCAGCAGCCAAGTCAGGGGTGATAGCGCAGAAGAGACCCAGTACTTC.

This clonotype was counted ten times or more. The gene calls are TRBV5-5 and TRBJ2-2; D uncertain. Germline V gene sequence: CDR1 SGHKS, CDR2 YYEKEE (reference sequence). This CDR3 has 13 residues. V lost 1 base and J lost 7, with 8 bases in between. In DNA, the CDR3 is TGTGCCAGCAGCTTGTCGACGATCGGGGAGCTGTTTTTT. It specifies CASSLSTIGELFF.

This clonotype was detected ten times or more. The rearrangement joins TRBV28 to TRBJ1-5; D gene ambiguous. Germline V gives CDR1 MDHEN, CDR2 SYDVKM. This CDR3 has 15 amino acids. Trimming removed 3 bases at V and 3 bases at J, with 12 bases between. CDR3 sequence reads: CASSFYDNDNQPQHF. The CDR3 region has the DNA TGTGCCAGCAGTTTCTACGACAATGACAATCAGCCCCAGCATTTT.

This clonotype occurred many times. This sequence joins TRBV12-3 or TRBV12-4 and TRBJ1-6; possible D gene TRBD1, 5 bases. V dropped 5 bases and J dropped 0 bases, with 14 bases sitting between them. The CDR3 sequence is 17 residues long. The chain's CDR3 is CASSQPGRSSYNSPLHF. The CDR3 DNA is TGTGCCAGCAGTCAGCCGGGACGGAGCTCCTATAATTCACCCCTCCACTTT.

This clonotype has at least ten counts. The rearrangement joins TRBV7-2 to TRBJ2-2; D is undetermined. Germline lookup yields CDR1 SGHTA and CDR2 FQGNSA. V was shortened by 5 bases and J by 3 bases, with 7 bases between the two germline ends. There are 13 residues in the CDR3. CDR3 nucleotide sequence: TGTGCCAGCAGCACCTCGGACACCGGGGAGCTGTTTTTT. Protein: CASSTSDTGELFF.

Many counts were recorded for this clonotype. The J gene is TRBJ2-6, the V gene TRBV12-3 or TRBV12-4; D ambiguous. The CDR3 spans 14 residues. The V end was cut by 7 bases, the J end by 0 bases, with 7 bases between. CDR3 amino acids: CASKELSGANVLTF. The CDR3 DNA reads as TGTGCCAGCAAGGAGCTCTCTGGGGCCAACGTCCTGACTTTC.

This clonotype was detected only a few times. The rearrangement joins TRBV20-1 to TRBJ1-2; the D gene is possibly TRBD1 (5 bases). Germline V CDR1 and CDR2: DFQATT, SNEGSKA (reference sequence). CDR3 length: 14 residues. V was cut by 0 bases and J by 7 bases, with 15 bases left in between. The CDR3 loop reads CSARDGTQRGGYTF. The CDR3 DNA reads as TGCAGTGCTAGAGACGGGACTCAGAGGGGTGGCTACACCTTC.

Many counts were recorded for this clonotype. This chain links TRBV5-1 with TRBJ2-2; no firm D call. The V gene lost 1 base and the J gene lost 7 bases, with 2 bases spanning the gap. The V gene's germline CDR1 is SGHRS and CDR2 YFSETQ. The CDR3 contains 11 residues. The CDR3 spells CASSLNGELFF. The CDR3 region has the DNA TGCGCCAGCAGCTTGAACGGGGAGCTGTTTTTT.

This clonotype was observed at least ten times. V usage is TRBV7-2 and J usage is TRBJ1-6; D remains ambiguous. Germline assignment: CDR1 SGHTA and CDR2 FQGNSA. This CDR3 contains 15 residues. V was pared by 2 bases and J by 10 bases, with 15 bases between. The CDR3 here is CASSLSVDDGSPLHF. CDR3 bases: TGTGCCAGCAGCTTATCGGTAGACGACGGCTCACCCCTCCACTTT.

In this sample, this clonotype turned up many times. The rearrangement links TRBV5-1 to TRBJ1-6; maybe TRBD1 (5 bases). Trimming shortened V by 4 bases and J by 6 bases, and 14 bases separated the two germline ends. Germline CDR1 reads SGHRS; CDR2 reads YFSETQ. There are 15 residues in the CDR3. The chain's CDR3 is CASSERGAGNSPLHF. CDR3 sequence (DNA): TGCGCCAGCAGCGAGAGGGGCGCGGGTAATTCACCCCTCCACTTT. The variable domain in full, with the rest retrieved from reference TRBV5-1 and TRBJ1-6, is KAGVTQTPRYLIKTRGQQVTLSCSPISGHRSVSWYQQTPGQGLQFLFEYFSETQRNKGNFPGRFSGRQFSNSRSEMNVSTLELGDSALYLCASSERGAGNSPLHFGNGTRLTVT.